This T cell receptor (beta chain) was sequenced during a study of shared clonotypes between healthy human individuals. Findings and limits, study-wide: In having few donors, the study represented limited genetic and exposure-history diversity.

Only in-frame clones appear in the TCRdb table, and some are missing; sequencing was by immunoSEQ multiplex PCR. The sample lists hundreds of thousands of clones; less than 98% were seen once. The CDR3 has 13 residues. Germline values: CDR1 SGHNT, CDR2 YYREEE (reference sequence). Trimming left V 0 bases short and J 4 bases short, with 8 bases between. As to this clone: Its antigen remains unknown.

The chain links TRBV5-4 to TRBJ2-7, with D possibly being TRBD2 (5 bases). This TCR was recovered from a woman aged 25-40 years in good health. The sample comprised naive CD4+ T cells sorted from blood. Subset of the sample: CD45RA+ positively selected. CDR3 nucleotides: TGTGCCAGCAGCTTGGACACTAGTTACGAGCAGTACTTC. Translated: CASSLDTSYEQYF.